The 4 T cell receptor beta chains presented below share a single source sample, sequenced in a study of blood T cell repertoires in COVID-19. TCRdb keeps only in-frame clones here, not all; method: immunoSEQ multiplex PCR. In the table there are roughly 270,000 clones, approximately 85% of which are singletons. Specimen: peripheral blood. The receptors were gathered from a man over 45 with active or convalescent COVID-19.

The chain combines TRBV3-1 (or the pseudogene TRBV3-2) with TRBJ1-2, with a possible D match to TRBD1 (5 bases). Germline loops: CDR1 LGHDT, CDR2 YNNKEL (reference sequence). This CDR3 comprises 13 residues. The V gene lost 6 bases and the J gene lost 3 bases, with 11 bases spanning the gap. CDR3 sequence (DNA): TGTGCCAGCAGGAGGTGGGGGGACTATGGCTACACCTTC. It is translated as CASRRWGDYGYTF.

The chain recombines TRBV30 with TRBJ2-1; D might be TRBD2 (6 bases). Trimming removed 4 bases at V and 4 bases at J, with 8 bases between. Germline V CDR1 and CDR2: GTSNPN, SVGIG (reference sequence). The CDR3 covers 12 residues. Written as DNA, the CDR3 is TGTGCCTGGACCAGCGGGTACAATGAGCAGTTCTTC. This translates into CAWTSGYNEQFF.

The gene calls are TRBV7-9 and TRBJ2-7; TRBD2 matches 10 bases. The CDR3 sequence is 15 residues long. From germline, CDR1 is SEHNR and CDR2 FQNEAQ (reference sequence). The trim removed 5 bases at V and 2 bases at J, leaving 6 bases unmatched. The CDR3 DNA is TGTGCCAGCAGCCTCGTAGGGACTAGCGCCTACGAGCAGTACTTC. This gives the protein CASSLVGTSAYEQYF.

This clone was seen only a few times. J is TRBJ1-3 and V is TRBV28; D not certain. Germline-derived CDR1 and CDR2 are MDHEN and SYDVKM. V lost 5 bases, J lost 0 bases, and 14 bases lay in between. The CDR3 loop spans 16 amino acids. CDR3 protein: CASSTPSSYSGNTIYF. The CDR3 nucleotides read TGTGCCAGCAGTACTCCCTCTAGCTACTCTGGAAACACCATATATTTT.